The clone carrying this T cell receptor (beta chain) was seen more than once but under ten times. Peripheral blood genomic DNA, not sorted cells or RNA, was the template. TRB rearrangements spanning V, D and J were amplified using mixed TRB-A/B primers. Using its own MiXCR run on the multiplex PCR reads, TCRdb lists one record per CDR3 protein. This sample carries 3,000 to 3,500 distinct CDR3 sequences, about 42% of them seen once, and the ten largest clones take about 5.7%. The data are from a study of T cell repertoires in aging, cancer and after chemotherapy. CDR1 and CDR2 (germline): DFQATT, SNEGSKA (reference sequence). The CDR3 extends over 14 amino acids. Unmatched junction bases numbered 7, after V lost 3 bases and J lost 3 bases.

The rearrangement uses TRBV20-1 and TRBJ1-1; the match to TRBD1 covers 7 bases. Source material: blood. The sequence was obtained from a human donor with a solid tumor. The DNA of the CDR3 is TGCAGTGCTAGGACAGGGTCCAAGGACACTGAAGCTTTCTTT. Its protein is CSARTGSKDTEAFF.